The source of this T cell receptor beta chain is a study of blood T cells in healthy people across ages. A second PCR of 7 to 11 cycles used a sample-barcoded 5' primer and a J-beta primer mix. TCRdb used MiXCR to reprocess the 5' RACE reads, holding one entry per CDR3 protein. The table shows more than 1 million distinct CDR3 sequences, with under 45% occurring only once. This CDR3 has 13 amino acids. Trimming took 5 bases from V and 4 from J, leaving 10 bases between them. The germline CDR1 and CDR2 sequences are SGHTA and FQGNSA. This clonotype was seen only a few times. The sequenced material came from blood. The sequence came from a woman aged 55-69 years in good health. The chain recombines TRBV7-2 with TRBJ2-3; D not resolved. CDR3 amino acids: CASSALVADTQYF. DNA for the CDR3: TGTGCCAGCAGCGCCCTGGTGGCAGATACGCAGTATTTT. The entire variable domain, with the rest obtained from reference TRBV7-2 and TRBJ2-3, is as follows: GAGVSQSPSNKVTEKGKDVELRCDPISGHTALYWYRQSLGQGLEFLIYFQGNSAPDKSGLPSDRFSAERTGGSVSTLTIQRTQQEDSAVYLCASSALVADTQYFGPGTRLTVL.